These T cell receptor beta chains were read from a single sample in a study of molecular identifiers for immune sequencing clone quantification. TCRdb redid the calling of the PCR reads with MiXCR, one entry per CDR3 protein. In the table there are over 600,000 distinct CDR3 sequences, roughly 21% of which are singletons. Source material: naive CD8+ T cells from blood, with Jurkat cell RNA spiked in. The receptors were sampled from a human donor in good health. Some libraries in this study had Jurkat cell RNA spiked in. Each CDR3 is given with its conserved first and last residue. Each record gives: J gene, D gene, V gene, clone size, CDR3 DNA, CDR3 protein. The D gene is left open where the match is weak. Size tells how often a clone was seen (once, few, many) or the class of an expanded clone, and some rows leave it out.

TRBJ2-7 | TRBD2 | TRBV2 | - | TGTGCCAGCAGTGAAATACTAGCGGCTGACGTGCAGTACTTC | CASSEILAADVQYF
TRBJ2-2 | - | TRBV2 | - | TGTGCCAGCAGTGAAACCCCCTTGGGGGAGTACACCGGGGAGCTGCTTTTT | CASSETPLGEYTGELLF
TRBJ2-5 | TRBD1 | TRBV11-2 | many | TGTGCCAGCAGCTTATTAGGGGGCAAAGAGACCCAGTACTTC | CASSLLGGKETQYF
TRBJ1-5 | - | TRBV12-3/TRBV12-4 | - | TGTGCCAGCAGTGGACAATTGAGCAATCAGCCCCAGCATTTT | CASSGQLSNQPQHF
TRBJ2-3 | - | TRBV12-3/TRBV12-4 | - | TGTGCCAGCAGTTTAGCGCAGGGGGGCAGCACAGATACGCAGTATTTT | CASSLAQGGSTDTQYF
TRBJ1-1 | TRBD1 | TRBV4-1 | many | TGCGCCAGCAGCCAGGCGACAGGGTCTACTGAAGCTTTCTTT | CASSQATGSTEAFF
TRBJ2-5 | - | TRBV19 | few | TGTGCCAGTATCCCCCTCGGGGGCCAACAAGAGACCCAGTACTTC | CASIPLGGQQETQYF
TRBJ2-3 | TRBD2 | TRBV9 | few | TGTGCCAGCAGCGTAGCAGCGGGAGGCACCACAGATACGCAGTATTTT | CASSVAAGGTTDTQYF
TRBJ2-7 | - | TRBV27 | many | TGTGCCAGCAGAACGTTAGGAGGCGGATCCTACGAGCAGTACTTC | CASRTLGGGSYEQYF
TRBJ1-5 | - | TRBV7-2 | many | TGTGCCAGCGCTAGCGGGTATAGCAATCAGCCCCAGCATTTT | CASASGYSNQPQHF
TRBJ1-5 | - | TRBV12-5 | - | TGTGCTAGTGGGTGGGGGACCGGTCAGCCCCAGCATTTT | CASGWGTGQPQHF
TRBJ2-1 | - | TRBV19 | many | TGTGCCAGTAGTATACTACTGTCCTCGTACAATGAGCAGTTCTTC | CASSILLSSYNEQFF
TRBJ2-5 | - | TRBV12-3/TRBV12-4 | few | TGTGCCAGCAGGGGATGGAAACAAGAGACCCAGTACTTC | CASRGWKQETQYF
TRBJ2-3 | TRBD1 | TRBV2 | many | TGTGCCAGCAGTGACGGAACAGGGGGCACAGATACGCAGTATTTT | CASSDGTGGTDTQYF
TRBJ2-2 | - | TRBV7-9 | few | TGTGCCAGCAGCTTAGAGGTCGCAGGGGACACCGGGGAGCTGTTTTTT | CASSLEVAGDTGELFF
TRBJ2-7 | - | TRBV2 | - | TGTGCCAGCAGTGAATCGTCAGCCATGAACTCCTACGAGCAGTACTTC | CASSESSAMNSYEQYF
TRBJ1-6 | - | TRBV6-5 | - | TGTGCCAGACGCAGTCCGAATAATTCACCCCTCCACTTT | CARRSPNNSPLHF
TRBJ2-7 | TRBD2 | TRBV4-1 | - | TGCGCCAGCAGCCCAGGGCCTAGCGGGGGCTACGAGCAGTACTTC | CASSPGPSGGYEQYF
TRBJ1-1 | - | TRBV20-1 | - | TGCAGTGCTAGTCACTGGAACACTGGAGCTTTCTTT | CSASHWNTGAFF
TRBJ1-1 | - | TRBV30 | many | TGTGCCTGGACCCGAGGATGGGCCACTGAAGCTTTCTTT | CAWTRGWATEAFF
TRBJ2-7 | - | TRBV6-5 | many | TGTGCCAGCAGTTACGGCCCCCCTCGGGAGCAGTACTTC | CASSYGPPREQYF
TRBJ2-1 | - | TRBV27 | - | TGTGCCAGCAGTTCAAGCCCTGGCAATGAGCAGTTCTTC | CASSSSPGNEQFF
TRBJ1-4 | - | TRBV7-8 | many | TGTGCCAGCAGCTTAGGTCCTAACAGGGCTTCGGAGGGAAAACTGTTTTTT | CASSLGPNRASEGKLFF
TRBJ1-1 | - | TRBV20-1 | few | TGCAGTCCTAACGGCCCCCGCGTTCAGGGGCACACTGAAGCTTTCTTT | CSPNGPRVQGHTEAFF
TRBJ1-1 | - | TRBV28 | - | TGTGCCAGCAGCGCGGTAGCGAACACTGAAGCTTTCTTT | CASSAVANTEAFF
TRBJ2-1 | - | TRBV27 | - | TGTGCCAGCAGGATACAAATTCAAGACAATGGGCAGTTCTTC | CASRIQIQDNGQFF
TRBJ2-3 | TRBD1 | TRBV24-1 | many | TGTGCCACCAGTGACTCTCCGGGACAGGGGACGAATACGCAGTATTTT | CATSDSPGQGTNTQYF
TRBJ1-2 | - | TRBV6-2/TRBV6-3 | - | TGTGCCAGCAGTCCAACTGGCGGAGTCGGTGGCTACACCTTC | CASSPTGGVGGYTF
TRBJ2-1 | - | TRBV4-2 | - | TGTGCCAGCAGCCAAGATTTGCTTATAACAGGGCCCTCCTACAATGAGCAGTTCTTC | CASSQDLLITGPSYNEQFF
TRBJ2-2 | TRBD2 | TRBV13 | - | TGTGCCAGCAGCATCGGACTAGCGGGAGTCACCGGGGAGCTGTTTTTT | CASSIGLAGVTGELFF
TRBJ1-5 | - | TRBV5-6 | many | TGTGCCAGCAGCTTAGTCCGACGGCCCCACCAGCCCCAGCATTTT | CASSLVRRPHQPQHF
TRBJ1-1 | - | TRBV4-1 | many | TGCGCCAGCAGCCAAGGGGACACAATGAACACTGAAGCTTTCTTT | CASSQGDTMNTEAFF
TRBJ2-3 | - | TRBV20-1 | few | TGCAGTGCTAGAGTATCGCGGGGCACAGATACGCAGTGTTTT | CSARVSRGTDTQCF
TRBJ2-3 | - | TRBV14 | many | TGTGCCAGCAGCCAAGACCTCACAGATACGCAGTATTTT | CASSQDLTDTQYF
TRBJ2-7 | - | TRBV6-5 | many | TGTGCCAGCAGCTCGTGGCGGAACGAGCAGTACTTC | CASSSWRNEQYF
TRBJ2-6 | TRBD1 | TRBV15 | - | TGTGCCACCAGAACCCCGGGACAGATGGACTCTGGGGCCAACATCCTGACTTTC | CATRTPGQMDSGANILTF
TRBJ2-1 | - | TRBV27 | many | TGTGCCAGCAGTTTATCTTTCCGGGATGAGCAGTTCTTC | CASSLSFRDEQFF
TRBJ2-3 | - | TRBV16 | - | TGTGCCAGCAGCCAATCTTTGAGCAGGGTGATAGATACGCAGTATTTT | CASSQSLSRVIDTQYF
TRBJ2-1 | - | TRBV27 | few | TGTGCCAGCAGTTTCGGCTACTCCTACAATGAGCAGTTCTTC | CASSFGYSYNEQFF
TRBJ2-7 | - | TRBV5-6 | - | TGTGCCAGCAGCTTGGAGTGGCCAGGGGATCCGTCCGAGCAGTACTTC | CASSLEWPGDPSEQYF
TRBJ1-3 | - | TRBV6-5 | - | TGTGCCAGCAGTTACTCGATTGCGCAGGGGACTGGAAACACCATATATTTT | CASSYSIAQGTGNTIYF
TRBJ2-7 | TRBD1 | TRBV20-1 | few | TGCAGTGCCCTACCGGGACAGGGGGCCTACGAGCAGTACTTC | CSALPGQGAYEQYF
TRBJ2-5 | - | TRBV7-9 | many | TGTGCCAGCAGCGTACTAGCACCAGAGACCCAGTACTTC | CASSVLAPETQYF
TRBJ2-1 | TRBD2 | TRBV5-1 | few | TGCGCCAGCAGCTTGGCGCTAGCGGGAGTGAGCTCCTACAATGAGCAGTTCTTC | CASSLALAGVSSYNEQFF
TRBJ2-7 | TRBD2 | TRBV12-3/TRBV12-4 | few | TGTGCCTGCGGGGAGGGGTCCTCCTACGAGCAGTACTTC | CACGEGSSYEQYF